In its sample, the clone carrying this T cell receptor beta chain was seen a few times. The antigen remains unidentified. The source of the sample is a study of vaccination effects on CD4 cells after COVID-19. The study's findings and limits: Convalescent patients were few in the study, and early post-infection timepoints were absent. Clones of infection and vaccine origin contracted markedly late after vaccination.

Under the ViraFEST assay, PBMC were stimulated with viral peptide pools so that antigen-specific CD4+ T cells expanded. Sequencing was performed afterwards. Once cultured for 10 to 11 days, the cells underwent separation to obtain CD4+ T cells. They grew some 1.9 million PBMC in each well, adding approximately 10 IU/ml IL-2 and 10 ug/ml peptides. Cultures received IL-2 medium that replaced half the medium on days 3 and 7. The protocol was immunoSEQ multiplex PCR, while the TCRdb copy is restricted to in-frame clones and leaves out a portion. The table has tens of thousands of clones, roughly 80% seen once. The CDR3 loop spans 13 amino acids. Germline CDR1 is MNHEY and CDR2 is SVGAGI. V shed 6 bases, J shed 6 bases, and the junction held 6 bases outside the gene matches.

This sequence originates from a human donor who received a COVID-19 vaccine. This chain joins TRBV6-5 and TRBJ1-2, with TRBD1 matching over 8 bases. This specimen consisted of CD4+ T cells from PBMCs cultured with HCoV-229E spike peptides, obtained before COVID-19 vaccination. The DNA for the CDR3 is TGTGCCAGCAGGGACAGGGATGTTCATGGCTACACCTTC. It codes for CASRDRDVHGYTF.